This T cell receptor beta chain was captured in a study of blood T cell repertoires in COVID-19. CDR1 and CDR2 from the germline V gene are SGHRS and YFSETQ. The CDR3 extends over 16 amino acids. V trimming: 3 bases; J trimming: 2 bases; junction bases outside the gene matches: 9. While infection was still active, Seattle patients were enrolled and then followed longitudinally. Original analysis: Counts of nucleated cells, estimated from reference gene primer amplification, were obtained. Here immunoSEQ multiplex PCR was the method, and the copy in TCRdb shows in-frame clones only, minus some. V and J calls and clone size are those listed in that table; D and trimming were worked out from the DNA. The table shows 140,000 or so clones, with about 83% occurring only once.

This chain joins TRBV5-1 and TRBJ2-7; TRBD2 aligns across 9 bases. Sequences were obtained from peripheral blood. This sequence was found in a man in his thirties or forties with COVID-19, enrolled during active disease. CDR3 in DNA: TGCGCCAGCAGCTCCACCGTGGCGGGAGGGGCCTACGAGCAGTACTTC. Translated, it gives CASSSTVAGGAYEQYF.